The 24 T cell receptor beta chains reported below all come from one sample, sequenced in a study of blood T cell repertoires in COVID-19. Profiling relied on immunoSEQ multiplex PCR, and the TCRdb table lists in-frame clones only, not all of them. The sample shows around 300,000 clones, over 75% of them seen only once. Source material: peripheral blood. The source of these receptors is a human donor in a cohort sampled during active COVID-19.

This rearrangement joins TRBV24-1 to TRBJ1-5; D is perhaps TRBD1 (5 bases). The germline gives CDR1 KGHDR, CDR2 SFDVKD. V was clipped by 4 bases and J by 5 bases, with 11 bases between them. This CDR3 is 14 amino acids long. CDR3 residues: CATSEQGTYQPQHF. The CDR3 coding sequence is TGTGCCACCAGTGAGCAGGGAACATATCAGCCCCAGCATTTT.

The V and J genes are TRBV10-3 and TRBJ1-2; tentatively, D is TRBD1 (6 bases). The CDR3 runs 11 residues. In germline, CDR1 is ENHRY, CDR2 SYGVKD. V dropped 2 bases and J dropped 10 bases, with 8 bases sitting between them. The CDR3 sequence: CAISEGQIYTF. The CDR3 DNA is TGTGCCATCAGTGAGGGACAGATCTACACCTTC.

V gene TRBV6-5 combines with J gene TRBJ2-3, with TRBD2 matching over 8 bases. The CDR3 is made up of 15 amino acids. Unmatched junction bases numbered 7, after V lost 6 bases and J lost 2 bases. Germline V CDR1 and CDR2: MNHEY, SVGAGI. CDR3 in amino acids: CASRRAGGLTDTQYF. CDR3 coding DNA: TGTGCCAGCAGGCGTGCGGGGGGTCTCACAGATACGCAGTATTTT.

This chain connects TRBV27 to TRBJ2-7; D perhaps matches TRBD1 (6 bases). Trimming shortened V by 5 bases and J by 1 base, and 15 bases separated the two germline ends. The length of the CDR3 is 15 residues. CDR1 is MNHEY, CDR2 SMNVEV, per germline (reference sequence). CDR3 nucleotide sequence: TGTGCCAGCAGTCCCATCGGACAGACTTCCTACGAGCAGTACTTC. Protein product: CASSPIGQTSYEQYF.

The gene calls are TRBV12-3 or TRBV12-4 and TRBJ2-6, with D unclear. Trimming shortened V by 4 bases and J by 2 bases, and 3 bases separated the two germline ends. The CDR3 contains 13 residues. CDR3 bases: TGTGCCAGCAGTTCCGCTGGGGCCAACGTCCTGACTTTC. Translated: CASSSAGANVLTF.

The chain is built from TRBV5-1 and TRBJ2-1; 7 bases are a match to TRBD2. Germline values: CDR1 SGHRS, CDR2 YFSETQ. Trimming cost V 2 bases and J 6 bases; bases outside gene matches: 5. The CDR3 has 14 amino acids. The CDR3 reads CASSFRTSFNEQFF. Written as DNA, the CDR3 is TGCGCCAGCAGCTTCAGGACTAGTTTCAATGAGCAGTTCTTC.

The genes are TRBV5-4 and TRBJ1-3, with D perhaps matching TRBD1 (5 bases). V lost 2 bases and J 8 bases, leaving 14 bases between the germline ends. The germline V gene encodes CDR1 SGHNT and CDR2 YYREEE (reference sequence). CDR3 size: 14 residues. The CDR3 nucleotides are TGTGCCAGCAGCTTCGGGGGTATTGAGGACACCATATATTTT. Translating it yields CASSFGGIEDTIYF.

The chain joins TRBV24-1 to TRBJ2-2; D not certain. From germline, CDR1 is KGHDR and CDR2 SFDVKD. Trimming left V 12 bases short and J 5 bases short, with 9 bases between. This CDR3 is 11 amino acids long. The CDR3: CASEDTGELFF. CDR3 coding DNA: TGTGCCTCTGAGGATACCGGGGAGCTGTTTTTT.

The chain joins TRBV27 to TRBJ2-7, with TRBD1 identical over 7 bases. The CDR3 is 15 residues long. The trim removed 2 bases at V and 3 bases at J, leaving 7 bases unmatched. In germline, CDR1 is MNHEY, CDR2 SMNVEV (reference sequence). Here the CDR3 reads CASSLKVAGGYEQYF. The DNA for the CDR3 is TGTGCCAGCAGTTTAAAAGTCGCAGGGGGCTACGAGCAGTACTTC.

This clone was observed a single time. The CDR3: CASSISGYQSRQFF. The DNA for the CDR3 is TGTGCCAGTAGTATAAGCGGGTATCAGTCACGGCAGTTCTTC. This sequence joins TRBV19 and TRBJ2-1; D may be TRBD2 (6 bases). The length of the CDR3 is 14 residues. Germline CDR1 and CDR2: LNHDA and SQIVND (reference sequence). Trimming left V 2 bases short and J 12 bases short, with 17 bases between.

The chain employs TRBV7-9 and TRBJ2-2, with D unclear. The CDR3 extends over 15 amino acids. CDR1 is SEHNR, CDR2 FQNEAQ, per germline (reference sequence). The V end was cut by 10 bases, the J end by 4 bases, with 19 bases between. CDR3: CATAFRQTFTGELFF. As DNA, the CDR3 is TGTGCCACCGCATTTCGGCAGACTTTCACCGGGGAGCTGTTTTTT.

J is TRBJ1-2 and V is TRBV10-3, with a possible D match to TRBD1 (6 bases). With 7 bases removed from V and 3 bases from J, the gap between germline ends came to 15 bases. The CDR3 runs 14 residues. CDR1 is ENHRY, CDR2 SYGVKD, per germline. CDR3 bases: TGTGCCATCAACGCTAGACAGGACGACTATGGCTACACCTTC. Protein sequence: CAINARQDDYGYTF.

The count of this clone is one. The V call is TRBV7-9, the J call TRBJ1-5, with 9 bases aligning to TRBD1. CDR3 length equals 15 residues. The germline V gene has CDR1 SEHNR and CDR2 FQNEAQ (reference sequence). The V and J ends lost 4 bases and 5 bases, in that order; junction bases with no gene match: 6. The CDR3 spells CASSSNRGPDQPQHF. The DNA for the CDR3 is TGTGCCAGCAGCTCCAACAGGGGGCCCGATCAGCCCCAGCATTTT.

V and J are TRBV7-9 and TRBJ2-7; D gene unclear. The V end was cut by 1 base, the J end by 2 bases, with 12 bases between. Germline-derived CDR1 and CDR2 are SEHNR and FQNEAQ (reference sequence). The length of the CDR3 is 15 residues. CDR3: CASSLVHGRPYEQYF. The DNA of the CDR3 is TGTGCCAGCAGCTTAGTTCACGGCAGGCCCTACGAGCAGTACTTC.

This clone was observed a single time. J is TRBJ2-7 and V is TRBV3-1 (or the pseudogene TRBV3-2); D uncertain. CDR3 length: 14 residues. V gave up 1 base and J gave up 2 bases, with 9 bases separating them. Germline V gives CDR1 LGHDT, CDR2 YNNKEL (reference sequence). CDR3 region: CASSQGQMAYEQYF. The CDR3 DNA is TGTGCCAGCAGCCAAGGGCAGATGGCCTACGAGCAGTACTTC.

The genes are TRBV29-1 and TRBJ1-1, with 8 bases that match TRBD1. The CDR3 is made up of 12 amino acids. Germline CDR1 and CDR2: SQVTM and ANQGSEA. V lost 7 bases, J lost 8 bases, and 9 bases stayed unmatched. As DNA, the CDR3 is TGCAGCGCACGGACAGGGTATATAGAAGCTTTCTTT. The encoded protein is CSARTGYIEAFF. Complete variable domain (other parts from reference TRBV29-1 and TRBJ1-1): SAVISQKPSRDICQRGTSLTIQCQVDSQVTMMFWYRQQPGQSLTLIATANQGSEATYESGFVIDKFPISRPNLTFSTLTVSNMSPEDSSIYLCSARTGYIEAFFGQGTRLTVV.

This rearrangement joins TRBV7-8 to TRBJ2-1; D not resolved. The CDR3 runs 15 residues. CDR1 SGHVS and CDR2 FQNEAQ come from the germline V gene. V lost 0 bases and J lost 3, with 9 bases in between. The CDR3 DNA follows: TGTGCCAGCAGCTTAGCGGGCCGTCTCTACAATGAGCAGTTCTTC. It yields the protein CASSLAGRLYNEQFF. The variable domain in full, completed from reference TRBV7-8 and TRBJ2-1, reads GAGVSQSPRYKVAKRGQDVALRCDPISGHVSLFWYQQALGQGPEFLTYFQNEAQLDKSGLPSDRFFAERPEGSVSTLKIQRTQQEDSAVYLCASSLAGRLYNEQFFGPGTRLTVL.

This sequence joins TRBV30 and TRBJ1-2; perhaps TRBD1 as D (6 bases). Trimming took off 2 bases at V and 5 bases at J, with 12 bases between the two ends. The CDR3 sequence is 13 residues long. Per the germline V gene, CDR1 is GTSNPN and CDR2 is SVGIG (reference sequence). The CDR3 spells CAWSNREGYGYTF. For the CDR3, the DNA is TGTGCCTGGAGTAACAGGGAAGGGTATGGCTACACCTTC.

This clone was counted a few times. The chain uses TRBV12-3 or TRBV12-4 and TRBJ1-2; D is undetermined. Trimming shortened V by 5 bases and J by 2 bases, and 6 bases separated the two germline ends. This CDR3 has 12 amino acids. In DNA form, the CDR3 reads TGTGCCAGCAGTCTCACAAACTATGGCTACACCTTC. Translated: CASSLTNYGYTF.

The rearrangement uses TRBV5-1 and TRBJ2-2, with 10 bases aligning to TRBD1. V shed 4 bases, J shed 5 bases, and the junction held 5 bases outside the gene matches. CDR3 length: 15 residues. Germline lookup yields CDR1 SGHRS and CDR2 YFSETQ. CDR3 DNA: TGCGCCAGCAGCCCGACAGGGGGCAGGACCGGGGAGCTGTTTTTT. Amino acid sequence: CASSPTGGRTGELFF.

The chain employs TRBV7-2 and TRBJ1-2, with 9 bases fitting TRBD1. There are 16 residues in the CDR3. Germline CDR1 is SGHTA and CDR2 is FQGNSA. The ends lost 2 bases at V and 7 bases at J; junction bases unmatched: 11. The CDR3 protein is CASSLLPGQGTSGYTF. The CDR3 DNA is TGTGCCAGCAGCTTACTGCCTGGACAGGGGACGTCTGGCTACACCTTC.

The chain couples TRBV5-4 to TRBJ2-3, with 9 bases lining up with TRBD1. Trimming took 4 bases from V and 4 from J; bases not matched to a gene: 7. CDR1 and CDR2 (germline): SGHNT, YYREEE (reference sequence). This CDR3 has 15 amino acids. CDR3 DNA sequence: TGTGCCAGCAGCATTAACAGGGGGCGTGCAGATACGCAGTATTTT. It is translated as CASSINRGRADTQYF.

The chain recombines TRBV2 with TRBJ2-7; TRBD2 matches 7 bases. The CDR3 has 15 residues. Trimming removed 3 bases from V and 1 base from J; junction bases left unmatched: 6. Germline V gene data show CDR1 as SNHLY and CDR2 as FYNNEI. The CDR3 coding sequence is TGTGCCAGCAGTGACCCCAAAGCGGGGTCCTACGAGCAGTACTTC. This encodes CASSDPKAGSYEQYF.

The gene calls are TRBV27 and TRBJ1-6; 7 bases line up with TRBD1. Germline loops: CDR1 MNHEY, CDR2 SMNVEV (reference sequence). The CDR3 is 14 amino acids. V lost 6 bases and J lost 9; bases outside the gene matches: 8. The CDR3 coding sequence is TGTGCCAGCAGGCCGACAGGGTCGGCTTCACCCCTCCACTTT. Amino acid sequence: CASRPTGSASPLHF.